The clone carrying this T cell receptor (beta chain) was detected a few times. Germline lookup yields CDR1 ENHRY and CDR2 SYGVKD. This CDR3 is 14 amino acids long. V gave up 3 bases and J gave up 2 bases, with 11 bases separating them. This specimen belongs to a study of T cells in Graves' hyperthyroidism and ophthalmopathy. TCR beta CDR3 regions were amplified from RNA. Initially, a first-round RT-PCR of the TCR CDR3 employed the HTBI primer set. In TCRdb, the multiplex PCR reads were re-called with MiXCR into one record per CDR3 protein. The sample yields about 250,000 distinct CDR3 sequences, around 26% seen once.

This receptor was obtained from a woman aged 40-49 years with Graves' ophthalmopathy. Sequenced input: blood. This chain links TRBV10-3 with TRBJ2-7; no definite D call. The CDR3 reads CAISDLQSAYEQYF. CDR3 DNA sequence: TGTGCCATCAGTGATTTACAGTCCGCCTACGAGCAGTACTTC.